Listed here is a single T cell receptor (beta chain). Its binding antigen is unknown. No per-base quality is available; no much larger clone lies one base away. Using the deep immunoSEQ assay, TCR CDR3 regions were amplified from genomic DNA by multiplex PCR. Genomic DNA extracted from each cell subset was distributed evenly over all wells of several immunoSEQ 96-well plates, and each plate served as one replicate. For sorted subsets, 200 to 250 ng of genomic DNA, equivalent to 30,000 or so T cell genomes, went into each replicate PCR. Purified libraries were measured with a Qubit 3.0 fluorometer, size-checked on a Bioanalyzer 2100, and measured again with the KAPA Library Quantification kit. Every immunoSEQ 96-well plate was sequenced on a dedicated single-read 150-cycle Illumina NextSeq 550 flow cell. In the source study's methods: Because only junctional sequences without quality scores were contained in the immunoSEQ output, filtering matching that applied to full-length reads could not be performed. Sequences were annotated with PyIR, a Python wrapper for IgBLAST v1.9, and V/J genes and CDR3 were assigned using IMGT germline references. Reads were filtered out if the reads had weak V/J assignments (E-value above 1e-6), no CDR3, stop codons, out-of-frame junctions, or ambiguous translated residues. A V3J clonotype was defined by an identical inferred V gene, J gene, and CDR3 amino acid sequence. The percentage overlap between two repertoires was calculated by dividing the number of shared unique clonotypes by the size of the smaller repertoire. RTK rarefaction, the Chao1 estimator, and Recon v2.1 estimates of unobserved clonotypes were used to assess repertoire richness. Generation probabilities were computed with OLGA for all TCRbeta clonotypes obtained by the gDNA method from several donors. As stored in TCRdb, this immuneACCESS dataset retains in-frame rearrangements with V and J assigned. A fraction of the clones does not appear; measured against another copy, unresolved V genes explain less than half of the discrepancy, and the remainder lacks a known reason. D and trimming were read from the DNA, whereas the V and J calls and clone size are those reported in that table. This sample is represented by about 2.1 million clones; 93% of them were singletons. The biggest ten clones account for around 1.8% of the sample.

The data belong to a study of shared clonotypes between healthy human individuals (TCRdb year 2020). In the study overall: The cohort comprised a couple of women and three men aged 18 to 49 years. For each donor, CD4 naive and CD4 memory were each given three plates, CD8 naive was given two plates, and CD8 memory was given one plate. To estimate repertoire size and how much clonotypes are shared between individuals, the study performed deep sequencing of blood TCR repertoires from a few healthy adults. To increase sequencing depth and limit assay-specific biases, TCR repertoire library preparation and sequencing were carried out by different laboratories using diverse techniques. Each donor's leukapheresis produced roughly between about 0.9 and 9.5 billion PBMCs.

V sheds 2 bases and J sheds 4 bases, leaving 14 bases between their ends. Inclusive of the bounding cysteine and phenylalanine, the CDR3 is 15 residues long. CDR3 DNA only is kept here, 45 bases in frame from base 1. From a lookup of the germline V gene, CDR1 and CDR2 are MNHNS and SASEGT. Results and caveats for the whole study, not just this receptor: About 5% of naive CD4, 3% to 4% of naive CD8, roughly 2.4% of memory CD4, and 0.35% to 0.5% of memory CD8 clonotypes were shared across a few donors. Sampling was restricted to blood, and TCR repertoires in tissues likely differ from the TCR repertoires found in blood. Larger estimated clonotype richness was generally found for naive subsets than for memory subsets. Rarefaction of sorted-subset datasets indicated incomplete sequencing despite the large sequencing depth. Clonotypes shared by all four sorted-subset donors showed higher generation probabilities than non-shared clonotypes. Based on pairwise subsampling, the degree of clonotype sharing among donors was expected to be affected by sequencing depth. Because the study included only a small number of donors, the genetic and exposure-history diversity represented was limited.

CD8 naive samples were CD45RO-negative cells positively selected for CCR7, giving a CD45RA+CCR7+ population that excluded TemRA cells. The donors were healthy, HIV-negative adults who had no recently reported acute infections or vaccinations. All donors were Caucasian adults living in Nashville, Tennessee, USA. Blood was obtained by leukapheresis, after which PBMCs were separated by Ficoll-Histopaque density gradient centrifugation and cryopreserved in liquid nitrogen vapor phase. Analytical flow cytometry was used to check the purity and quantity of each magnetically sorted T cell population. Genomic DNA was isolated from each sorted fraction and quantified by UV absorbance on a Nanodrop 2000c.

The TCR comes from a man between 18 and 35 years old in good health. Some clones in this sample may be carry-over from other donors' samples. Sequencing used naive CD8+ T cells from PBMCs. According to the study, the label for this sample's cell subset or site signals: CD45RA+CCR7+. Recombination linked TRBV6-1 to TRBJ1-1; the best D guess is TRBD1, with 5 bases matching. In nucleotides, the sequence is TGTGCCAGCAGTGAACAGGGTGAGATGAGCACTGAAGCTTTCTTT. It codes for CASSEQGEMSTEAFF.